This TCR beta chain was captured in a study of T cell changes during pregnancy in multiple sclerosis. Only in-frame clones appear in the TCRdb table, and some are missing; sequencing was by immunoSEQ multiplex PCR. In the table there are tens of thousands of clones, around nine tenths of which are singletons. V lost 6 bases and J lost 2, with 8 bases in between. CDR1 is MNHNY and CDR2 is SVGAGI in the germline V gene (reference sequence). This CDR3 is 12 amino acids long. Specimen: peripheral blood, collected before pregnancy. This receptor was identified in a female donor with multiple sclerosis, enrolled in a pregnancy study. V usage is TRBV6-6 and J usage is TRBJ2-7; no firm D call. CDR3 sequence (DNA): TGTGCCAGCAGCCCCACGGCCTACGAGCAGTACTTC. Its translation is CASSPTAYEQYF.